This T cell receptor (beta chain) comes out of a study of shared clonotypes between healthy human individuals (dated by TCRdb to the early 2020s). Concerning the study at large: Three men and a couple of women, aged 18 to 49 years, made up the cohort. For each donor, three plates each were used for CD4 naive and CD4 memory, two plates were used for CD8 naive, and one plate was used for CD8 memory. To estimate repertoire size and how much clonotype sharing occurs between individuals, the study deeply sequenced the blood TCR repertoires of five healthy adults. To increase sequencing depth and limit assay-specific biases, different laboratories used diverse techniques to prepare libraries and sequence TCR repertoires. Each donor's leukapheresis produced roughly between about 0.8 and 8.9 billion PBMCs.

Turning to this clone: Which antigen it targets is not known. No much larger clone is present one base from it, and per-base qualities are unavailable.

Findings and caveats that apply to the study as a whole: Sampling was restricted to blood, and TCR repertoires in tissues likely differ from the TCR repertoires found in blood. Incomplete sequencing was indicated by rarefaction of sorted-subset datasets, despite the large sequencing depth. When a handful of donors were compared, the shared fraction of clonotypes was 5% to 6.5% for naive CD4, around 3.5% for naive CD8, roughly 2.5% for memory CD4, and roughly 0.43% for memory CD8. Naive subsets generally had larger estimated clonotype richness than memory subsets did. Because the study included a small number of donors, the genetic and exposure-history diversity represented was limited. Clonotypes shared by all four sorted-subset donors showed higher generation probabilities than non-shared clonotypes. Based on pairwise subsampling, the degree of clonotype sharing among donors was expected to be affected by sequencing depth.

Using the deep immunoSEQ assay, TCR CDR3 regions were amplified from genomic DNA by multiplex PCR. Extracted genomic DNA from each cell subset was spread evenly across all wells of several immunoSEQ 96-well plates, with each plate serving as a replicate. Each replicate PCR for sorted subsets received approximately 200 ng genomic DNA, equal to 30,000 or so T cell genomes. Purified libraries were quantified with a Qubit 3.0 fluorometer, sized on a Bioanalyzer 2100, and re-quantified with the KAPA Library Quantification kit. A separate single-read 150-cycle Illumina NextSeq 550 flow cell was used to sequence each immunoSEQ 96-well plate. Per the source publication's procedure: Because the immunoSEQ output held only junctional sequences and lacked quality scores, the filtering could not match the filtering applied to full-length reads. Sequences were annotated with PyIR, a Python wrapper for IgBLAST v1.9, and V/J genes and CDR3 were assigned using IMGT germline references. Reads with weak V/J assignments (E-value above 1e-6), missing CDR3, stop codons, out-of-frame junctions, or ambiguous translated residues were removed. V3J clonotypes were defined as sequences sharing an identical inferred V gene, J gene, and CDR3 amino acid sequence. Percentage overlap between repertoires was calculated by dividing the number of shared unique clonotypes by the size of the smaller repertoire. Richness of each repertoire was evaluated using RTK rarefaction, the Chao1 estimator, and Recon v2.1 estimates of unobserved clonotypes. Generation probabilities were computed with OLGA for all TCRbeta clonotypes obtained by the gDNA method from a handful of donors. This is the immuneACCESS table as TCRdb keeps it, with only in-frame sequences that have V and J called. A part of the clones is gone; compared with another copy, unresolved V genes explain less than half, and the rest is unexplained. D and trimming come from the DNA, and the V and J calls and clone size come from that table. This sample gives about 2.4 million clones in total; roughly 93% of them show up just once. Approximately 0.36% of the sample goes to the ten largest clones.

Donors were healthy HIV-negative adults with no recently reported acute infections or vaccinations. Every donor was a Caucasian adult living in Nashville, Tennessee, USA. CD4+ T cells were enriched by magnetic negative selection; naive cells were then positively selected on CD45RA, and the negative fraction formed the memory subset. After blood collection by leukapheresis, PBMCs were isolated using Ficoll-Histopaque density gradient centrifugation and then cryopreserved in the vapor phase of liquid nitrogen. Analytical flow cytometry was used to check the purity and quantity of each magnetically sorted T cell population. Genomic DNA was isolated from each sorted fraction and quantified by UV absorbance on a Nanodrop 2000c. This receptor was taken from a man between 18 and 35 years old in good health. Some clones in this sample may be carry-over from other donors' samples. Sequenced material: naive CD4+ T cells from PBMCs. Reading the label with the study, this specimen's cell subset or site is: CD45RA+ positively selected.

The DNA reads TGTGCCAGCAGTCGCTATCCCAATGAGCAGTTCTTC. The translation is CASSRYPNEQFF. The chain was built from TRBV27 and TRBJ2-1, with the D gene too uncertain to name. Based on the germline V gene (reference sequence), the CDR1 and CDR2 sequences are MNHEY and SMNVEV. The CDR3 runs 12 amino acids, cysteine and phenylalanine included. The sequence is cut down to CDR3 DNA, 36 bases in frame from base 1. V drops 5 bases and J drops 6 bases, leaving 8 bases in between.